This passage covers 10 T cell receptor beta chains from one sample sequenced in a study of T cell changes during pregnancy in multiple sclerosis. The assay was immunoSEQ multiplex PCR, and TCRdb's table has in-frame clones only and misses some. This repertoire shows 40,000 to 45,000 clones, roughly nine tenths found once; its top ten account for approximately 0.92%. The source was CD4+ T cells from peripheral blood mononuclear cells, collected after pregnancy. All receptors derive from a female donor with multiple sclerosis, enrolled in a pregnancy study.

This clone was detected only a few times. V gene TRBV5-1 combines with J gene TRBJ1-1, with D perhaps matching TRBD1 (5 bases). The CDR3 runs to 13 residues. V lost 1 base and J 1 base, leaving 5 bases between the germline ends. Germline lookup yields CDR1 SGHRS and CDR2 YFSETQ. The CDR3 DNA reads TGCGCCAGCAGCTTGCAGGGGAACACTGAAGCTTTCTTT. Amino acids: CASSLQGNTEAFF.

CDR3 protein: CASSRGMFGGNQPQHF. The CDR3 coding sequence is TGTGCCAGTAGTCGGGGGATGTTCGGGGGCAATCAGCCCCAGCATTTT. The chain links TRBV19 to TRBJ1-5, with D possibly TRBD1 on 5 matching bases. V lost 5 bases, J lost 2 bases, and 16 bases lay in between. The CDR3 covers 16 residues. Germline lookup yields CDR1 LNHDA and CDR2 SQIVND (reference sequence).

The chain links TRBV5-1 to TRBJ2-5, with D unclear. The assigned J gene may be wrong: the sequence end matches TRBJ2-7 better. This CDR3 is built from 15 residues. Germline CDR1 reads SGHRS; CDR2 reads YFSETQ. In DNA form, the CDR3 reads TGCGCCAGCAGCTTGAGCGCCCTGAGCCCCTTCGAGCAGTACTTC. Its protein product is CASSLSALSPFEQYF.

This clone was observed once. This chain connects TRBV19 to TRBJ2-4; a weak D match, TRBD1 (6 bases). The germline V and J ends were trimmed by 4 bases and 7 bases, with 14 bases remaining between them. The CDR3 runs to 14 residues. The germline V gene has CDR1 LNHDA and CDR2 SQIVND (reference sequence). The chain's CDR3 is CASSNPGDRNIQYF. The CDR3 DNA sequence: TGTGCCAGTAGTAACCCAGGGGATAGGAACATTCAGTACTTC.

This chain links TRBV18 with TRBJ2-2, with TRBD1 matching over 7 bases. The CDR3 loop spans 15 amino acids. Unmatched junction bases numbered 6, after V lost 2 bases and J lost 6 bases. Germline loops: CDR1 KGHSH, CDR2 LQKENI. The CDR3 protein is CASSPWTGWPGELFF. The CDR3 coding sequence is TGTGCCAGCTCACCATGGACAGGTTGGCCCGGGGAGCTGTTTTTT.

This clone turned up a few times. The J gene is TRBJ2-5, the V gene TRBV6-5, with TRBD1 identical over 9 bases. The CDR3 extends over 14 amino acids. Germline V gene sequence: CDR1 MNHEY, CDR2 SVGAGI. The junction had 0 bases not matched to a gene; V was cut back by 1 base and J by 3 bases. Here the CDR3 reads CASSYWTGEETQYF. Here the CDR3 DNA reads TGTGCCAGCAGTTACTGGACAGGGGAAGAGACCCAGTACTTC.

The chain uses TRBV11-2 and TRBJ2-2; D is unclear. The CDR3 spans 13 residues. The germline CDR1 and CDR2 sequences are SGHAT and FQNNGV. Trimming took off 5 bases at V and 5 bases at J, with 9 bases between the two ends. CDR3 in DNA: TGTGCCAGCAGCCTTATGCTAACCGGGGAGCTGTTTTTT. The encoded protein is CASSLMLTGELFF. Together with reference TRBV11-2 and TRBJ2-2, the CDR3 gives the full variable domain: EAGVAQSPRYKIIEKRQSVAFWCNPISGHATLYWYQQILGQGPKLLIQFQNNGVVDDSQLPKDRFSAERLKGVDSTLKIQPAKLEDSAVYLCASSLMLTGELFFGEGSRLTVL.

The CDR3: CASSQSRLEWAEAFF. The CDR3 DNA follows: TGCGCCAGCAGCCAGAGCCGGCTGGAGTGGGCTGAAGCTTTCTTT. The rearrangement joins TRBV4-3 to TRBJ1-1, with D unclear. Per germline, CDR1 LGHNA and CDR2 YSLEER. V was clipped by 3 bases and J by 6 bases, with 17 bases between them. The CDR3 has 15 amino acids.

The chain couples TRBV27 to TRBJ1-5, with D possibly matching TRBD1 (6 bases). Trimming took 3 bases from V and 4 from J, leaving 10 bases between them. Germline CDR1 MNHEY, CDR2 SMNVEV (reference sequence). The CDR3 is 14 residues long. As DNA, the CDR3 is TGTGCCAGCAGTTTCAACAGGGTGAATCAGCCCCAGCATTTT. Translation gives CASSFNRVNQPQHF.

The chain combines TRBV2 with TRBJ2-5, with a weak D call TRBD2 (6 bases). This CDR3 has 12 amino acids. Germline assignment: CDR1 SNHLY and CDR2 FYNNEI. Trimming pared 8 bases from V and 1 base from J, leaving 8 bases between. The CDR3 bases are TGTGCCAGCTTAGCGGCCCAAGAGACCCAGTACTTC. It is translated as CASLAAQETQYF.